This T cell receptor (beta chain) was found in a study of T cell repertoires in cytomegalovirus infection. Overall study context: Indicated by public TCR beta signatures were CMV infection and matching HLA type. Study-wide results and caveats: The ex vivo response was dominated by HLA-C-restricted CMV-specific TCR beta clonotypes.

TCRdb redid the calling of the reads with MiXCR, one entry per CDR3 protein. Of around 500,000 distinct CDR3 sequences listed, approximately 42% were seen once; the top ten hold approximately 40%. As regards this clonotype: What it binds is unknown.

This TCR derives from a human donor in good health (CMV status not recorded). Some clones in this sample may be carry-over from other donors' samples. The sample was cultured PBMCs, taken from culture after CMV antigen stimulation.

CDR3 bases: TGCGCCAGCAGCCAAGAAGCGGGGTTTAGGAATGAGCAGTTCTTC. Encoded protein: CASSQEAGFRNEQFF. The J gene is TRBJ2-1, the V gene TRBV4-3; 7 nucleotides align to TRBD2. This CDR3 contains 15 residues. The V and J ends lost 0 bases and 7 bases, in that order; junction bases with no gene match: 6. Germline-derived CDR1 and CDR2 are LGHNA and YSLEER.